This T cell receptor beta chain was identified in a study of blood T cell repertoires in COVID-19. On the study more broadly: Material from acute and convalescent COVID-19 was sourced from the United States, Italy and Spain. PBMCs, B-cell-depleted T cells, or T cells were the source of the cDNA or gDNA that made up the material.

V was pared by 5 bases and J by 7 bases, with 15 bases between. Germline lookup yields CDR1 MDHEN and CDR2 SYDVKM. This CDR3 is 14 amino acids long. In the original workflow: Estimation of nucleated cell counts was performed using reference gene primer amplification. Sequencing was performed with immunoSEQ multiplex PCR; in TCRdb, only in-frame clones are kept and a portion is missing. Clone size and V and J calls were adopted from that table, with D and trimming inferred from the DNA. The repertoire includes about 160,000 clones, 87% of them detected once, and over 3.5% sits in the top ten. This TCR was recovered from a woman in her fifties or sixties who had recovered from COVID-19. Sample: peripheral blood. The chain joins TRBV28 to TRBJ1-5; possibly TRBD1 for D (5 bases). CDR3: CASSLRQTTQPQHF. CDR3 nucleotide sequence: TGTGCCAGCAGTCTCCGACAGACGACACAGCCCCAGCATTTT. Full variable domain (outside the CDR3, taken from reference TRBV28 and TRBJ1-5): DVKVTQSSRYLVKRTGEKVFLECVQDMDHENMFWYRQDPGLGLRLIYFSYDVKMKEKGDIPEGYSVSREKKERFSLILESASTNQTSMYLCASSLRQTTQPQHFGDGTRLSIL.